A single sample gave rise to the 30 T cell receptor beta chains below, sequenced in a study of low-dose radiotherapy and immunotherapy resistance in tumors. Alpha- and beta-chain coverage of first-strand cDNA came from TRAV- and TRBV-specific primers. PCR amplification of the TCRs was performed with Phusion for approximately 20 PCR cycles, and it relied on a constant-region primer together with a V-primer adapter. TCRdb re-called the reads with MiXCR, one entry per CDR3 protein. The sample has some 82,000 distinct CDR3 sequences, under 20% seen once. Time point indicated: before trial treatment. The specimen was PBMCs, collected before treatment. The receptors were gathered from a male donor with prostate cancer.

With regard to this clonotype: With a much larger clone just one base away, this may be a read error. The chain is built from TRBV28 and TRBJ2-3, with D unresolved. The germline CDR1 and CDR2 sequences are MDHEN and SYDVKM. CDR3 length equals 14 residues. V was shortened by 2 bases and J by 6 bases, with 12 bases between the two germline ends. The CDR3 region has the DNA TGTGCCAGCAGTTTACCTCGGCCCGAGGATACGCAGTATTTT. This sequence encodes CASSLPRPEDTQYF.

This clonotype was picked up many times. V gene TRBV19 combines with J gene TRBJ2-5, with 11 bases fitting TRBD1. The CDR3 is 13 residues long. With V trimmed by 6 bases and J by 4 bases, 1 base remained unmatched. In germline, CDR1 is LNHDA, CDR2 SQIVND (reference sequence). As DNA, the CDR3 is TGTGCCAGTAGGGACAGGGGGCGAGAGACCCAGTACTTC. It is translated as CASRDRGRETQYF.

Ten or more counts support this clonotype. J is TRBJ2-1 and V is TRBV9; 10 bases agree with TRBD2. The germline V gene encodes CDR1 SGDLS and CDR2 YYNGEE. The CDR3 has 15 residues. The trim removed 0 bases at V and 9 bases at J, leaving 6 bases unmatched. CDR3 DNA: TGTGCCAGCAGCGTAGGACTAGCGGGTTTGGTTGAGCAGTTCTTC. This codes for CASSVGLAGLVEQFF.

This clonotype was seen ten or more times. The chain has TRBV25-1 and TRBJ2-5; TRBD1 matches 8 bases. The V and J ends lost 7 bases and 5 bases, in that order; junction bases with no gene match: 3. The CDR3 contains 12 residues. In germline, CDR1 is MGHDK, CDR2 SYGVNS. The CDR3 reads CASTGQGETQYF. In DNA, the CDR3 is TGTGCCAGCACCGGACAGGGCGAGACCCAGTACTTC. Full variable domain (rest looked up from reference TRBV25-1 and TRBJ2-5): EADIYQTPRYLVIGTGKKITLECSQTMGHDKMYWYQQDPGMELHLIHYSYGVNSTEKGDLSSESTVSRIRTEHFPLTLESARPSHTSQYLCASTGQGETQYFGPGTRLLVL.

In its sample, this clonotype was seen many times. This chain links TRBV13 with TRBJ2-3; 9 bases fit TRBD2. V lost 5 bases, J lost 0 bases, and 3 bases stayed unmatched. The CDR3 has 15 residues. The V gene's germline CDR1 is PRHDT and CDR2 FYEKMQ (reference sequence). This CDR3 is CASSRLAASTDTQYF. CDR3 nucleotide sequence: TGTGCCAGCAGCCGACTAGCGGCTAGCACAGATACGCAGTATTTT. The full variable domain, with the rest looked up from reference TRBV13 and TRBJ2-3, is AAGVIQSPRHLIKEKRETATLKCYPIPRHDTVYWYQQGPGQDPQFLISFYEKMQSDKGSIPDRFSAQQFSDYHSELNMSSLELGDSALYFCASSRLAASTDTQYFGPGTRLTVL.

V usage is TRBV5-1 and J usage is TRBJ2-7, with TRBD1 matching over 8 bases. The germline gives CDR1 SGHRS, CDR2 YFSETQ. V shed 0 bases and J 6 bases; nucleotides not matched to a gene: 5. The CDR3 is made up of 14 amino acids. CDR3 loop: CASSLGQGFTEQYF. The CDR3, as DNA: TGCGCCAGCAGCTTGGGACAGGGGTTTACCGAGCAGTACTTC.

This clonotype was seen repeatedly, ten times or more. The chain has TRBV12-3 or TRBV12-4 and TRBJ2-1, with D unresolved. V gave up 5 bases and J gave up 5 bases, with 13 bases separating them. This CDR3 is built from 14 residues. CDR3 amino acids: CASSLRRKDNEQFF. The DNA for the CDR3 is TGTGCCAGCAGTCTTCGGCGCAAGGACAATGAGCAGTTCTTC.

This clonotype was observed at least ten times. The gene calls are TRBV18 and TRBJ1-5, with 7 nucleotides matching TRBD1. Germline-derived CDR1 and CDR2 are KGHSH and LQKENI. V lost 4 bases, J lost 6 bases, and 3 bases stayed unmatched. This CDR3 has 13 amino acids. The CDR3 protein is CASSQGAVQPQHF. In DNA, the CDR3 is TGTGCCAGCTCACAGGGGGCGGTTCAGCCCCAGCATTTT.

This clonotype is labeled as medium-sized. An end of the junction does not agree with germline; a read error may underlie this. The rearrangement links TRBV28 to TRBJ2-1, with TRBD1 matching 8 bases. Germline CDR1 reads MDHEN; CDR2 reads SYDVKM. The length of the CDR3 is 12 residues. CDR3 in amino acids: CASSLWTGEPFF. CDR3 DNA: TGTGCCAGCAGTTTATGGACAGGGGAGCCGTTCTTC.

This clonotype appeared many times. The CDR3 nucleotides read TGTGCCAGTATATTCGGCAATGAGCAGTTCTTC. Translating it yields CASIFGNEQFF. The V call is TRBV19, the J call TRBJ2-1, with D uncertain. The CDR3 runs to 11 residues. V gave up 7 bases and J gave up 6 bases, with 7 bases separating them. Germline assignment: CDR1 LNHDA and CDR2 SQIVND (reference sequence).

Regarding this clonotype: This is likely an artifact of a read error, given a far larger clone one base away. The chain combines TRBV6-8 with TRBJ2-2, with TRBD2 as a possible D gene (6 bases). The V gene lost 9 bases and the J gene lost 8 bases, with 19 bases spanning the gap. The CDR3 is 14 amino acids. Germline V gene data show CDR1 as MNHGY and CDR2 as SAAAGT. The CDR3 DNA reads as TGTGCCAGAAGTCCTAGACTAGGCCCTGGGGAGCTGTTTTTT. This sequence encodes CARSPRLGPGELFF.

This clonotype was counted many times. The rearrangement joins TRBV29-1 to TRBJ2-5; 9 bases map to TRBD1. Trimming removed 4 bases from V and 4 bases from J; junction bases left unmatched: 13. There are 16 residues in the CDR3. CDR1 and CDR2 (germline): SQVTM, ANQGSEA. The CDR3 DNA is TGCAGCGTTGTTCAGATGGGACAGGGCACAGGAGAGACCCAGTACTTC. It is translated as CSVVQMGQGTGETQYF.

Points on this clonotype: With only one base between it and a far larger clone, this is likely a read error. The chain carries TRBV6-1 and TRBJ2-1; D gene unclear. The germline V gene encodes CDR1 MNHNS and CDR2 SASEGT. This CDR3 region has 11 residues. Trimming stripped 7 bases from V and 7 bases from J, with 8 bases between. The CDR3 DNA reads TGTGCCAGCATGATCGCAAATGAGCAGTTCTTC. Residues: CASMIANEQFF.

The J gene is TRBJ2-1, the V gene TRBV4-2, with 7 nucleotides matching TRBD2. The CDR3 loop spans 14 amino acids. Trimming took 6 bases from V and 5 from J; bases not matched to a gene: 7. CDR1 is LGHNA, CDR2 YNFKEQ, per germline. CDR3 amino acids: CASSKERGDNEQFF. CDR3 nucleotide sequence: TGTGCCAGCAGTAAAGAGCGGGGAGACAATGAGCAGTTCTTC.

In its sample, this clonotype was seen many times. The V and J genes are TRBV27 and TRBJ1-3, with TRBD1 as a possible D gene (5 bases). The CDR3 is 18 amino acids. The V end was cut by 0 bases, the J end by 0 bases, with 15 bases between. CDR1 is MNHEY, CDR2 SMNVEV, per germline (reference sequence). This chain's CDR3 is CASSLSIRGRSSGNTIYF. For the CDR3, the DNA is TGTGCCAGCAGTTTATCGATCCGGGGCAGATCCTCTGGAAACACCATATATTTT.

This clonotype was observed many times. The V call is TRBV28, the J call TRBJ1-1; the D gene is possibly TRBD1 (6 bases). The V end was cut by 7 bases, the J end by 2 bases, with 20 bases between. This CDR3 is 16 amino acids long. Germline-derived CDR1 and CDR2 are MDHEN and SYDVKM. The CDR3 nucleotides are TGTGCCAGCACCTTGGGGGCCCCGAGGACTAACACTGAAGCTTTCTTT. Its translation is CASTLGAPRTNTEAFF.

This clonotype has a count of ten or more. This chain uses TRBV20-1 with TRBJ2-7; 9 bases match TRBD2. The CDR3 length is 14 residues. Germline V gives CDR1 DFQATT, CDR2 SNEGSKA (reference sequence). Trimming took 6 bases from V and 3 from J; bases not matched to a gene: 9. CDR3 in DNA: TGCAGTGCCTTTGGGATTAGCGGGAGCTACGAGCAGTACTTC. This codes for CSAFGISGSYEQYF.

This clonotype appeared many times. The chain couples TRBV3-1 to TRBJ2-1; 14 bases are a match to TRBD2. The CDR3 is 15 amino acids. The germline V gene has CDR1 LGHDT and CDR2 YNNKEL (reference sequence). V was clipped by 4 bases and J by 8 bases; unmatched bases: 4. This chain's CDR3 is CASSPGLAGVHEQFF. CDR3 nucleotide sequence: TGTGCCAGCAGCCCGGGACTAGCGGGAGTGCATGAGCAGTTCTTC.

This clonotype was picked up many times. The chain recombines TRBV3-1 with TRBJ2-1; no firm D call. Germline-derived CDR1 and CDR2 are LGHDT and YNNKEL (reference sequence). Trimming cost V 1 base and J 10 bases, with 11 bases left between them. The CDR3 runs to 13 residues. CDR3 loop: CASSQVSGAEQFF. The CDR3 nucleotides are TGTGCCAGCAGCCAAGTGAGTGGCGCGGAGCAGTTCTTC.

The J gene is TRBJ2-7, the V gene TRBV12-3 or TRBV12-4; D is perhaps TRBD2 (5 bases). The V gene lost 10 bases and the J gene lost 5 bases, with 30 bases spanning the gap. The CDR3 length is 17 residues. CDR3 residues: CATSSGKLRFSYNEQYF. The DNA for the CDR3 is TGTGCCACCTCCTCGGGGAAGTTAAGGTTCTCCTACAACGAGCAGTACTTC.

About this clonotype: The junction departs from the called germline gene at one end, perhaps through a read error. This chain joins TRBV7-2 and TRBJ1-2; TRBD1 aligns across 9 bases. The CDR3 totals 18 residues. Germline values: CDR1 SGHTA, CDR2 FQGNSA. Here the CDR3 DNA reads TGTGTCAGCAGTCCCGATGGGACAGGGCTAGTTCTTTCCTATGGCTACACCTTC. Translated: CVSSPDGTGLVLSYGYTF.

This clonotype was found many times. CDR3 amino acids: CASSLSPQLTGIGELFF. The CDR3 DNA is TGTGCCAGCAGCTTATCCCCACAACTTACGGGGATCGGGGAGCTGTTTTTT. The rearrangement links TRBV7-2 to TRBJ2-2, with a tentative D call TRBD2 (5 bases). The CDR3 extends over 17 amino acids. Deletions cut 2 bases from V and 7 bases from J, with 20 bases between. Germline lookup yields CDR1 SGHTA and CDR2 FQGNSA.

This clonotype occurred many times. V and J are TRBV19 and TRBJ2-2; 8 bases line up with TRBD2. The germline V gene encodes CDR1 LNHDA and CDR2 SQIVND (reference sequence). J gave up 5 bases and V 4 bases, and 6 bases lay outside the gene matches. The CDR3 covers 15 residues. CDR3 DNA: TGTGCCAGTAGTACTAGCGGGTTTTCAACCGGGGAGCTGTTTTTT. It encodes CASSTSGFSTGELFF.

This clonotype was detected many times. This chain uses TRBV27 with TRBJ2-5; TRBD2 matches 10 bases. V was clipped by 6 bases and J by 7 bases; unmatched bases: 8. Germline assignment: CDR1 MNHEY and CDR2 SMNVEV (reference sequence). The CDR3 has 14 residues. CDR3 coding DNA: TGTGCCAGCAGCCCGGGACTAGCGATCGGGACCCAGTACTTC. Translation gives CASSPGLAIGTQYF.

Regarding this clonotype: A far bigger clonotype differs at one base, so this is likely a read error. The V gene is TRBV12-3 or TRBV12-4, the J gene TRBJ2-1; 8 bases are a match to TRBD2. Trimming took 2 bases from V and 13 from J; bases not matched to a gene: 10. The CDR3 is 14 amino acids. The CDR3 DNA reads as TGTGCCAGCAGTTTACGGCGGGAGGTTGAGACCCAGTTCTTC. Its protein product is CASSLRREVETQFF.

This chain links TRBV19 with TRBJ2-3, with a possible D match to TRBD1 (5 bases). Between the trimmed V and J ends, which lost 4 bases and 5 bases, there was a span of 19 bases. The CDR3 consists of 16 residues. CDR1 LNHDA and CDR2 SQIVND come from the germline V gene (reference sequence). Here the CDR3 DNA reads TGTGCCAGTAGTACCCCCGAAGGGGTTGTAGAAGATACGCAGTATTTT. Translated, it gives CASSTPEGVVEDTQYF.

This clonotype has a count of ten or more. V is TRBV6-2 or TRBV6-3 and J is TRBJ2-7; 11 bases match TRBD2. CDR3 length equals 17 residues. V gave up 11 bases and J gave up 0 bases; unmatched junction bases: 15. The germline V gene has CDR1 MNHEY and CDR2 SVGEGT. The CDR3 region is CAAQRLAGSSSSYEQYF. CDR3 coding DNA: TGTGCCGCGCAACGACTAGCGGGGTCTTCTAGCTCCTACGAGCAGTACTTC.

This clonotype is a singleton in its sample. The V call is TRBV15, the J call TRBJ2-6, with D perhaps TRBD1 (5 bases). Germline CDR1 LNHNV, CDR2 YYDKDF (reference sequence). This CDR3 has 17 residues. V gave up 4 bases and J gave up 2 bases, with 15 bases separating them. The CDR3 spells CATSIWQGAAGANVLTF. The CDR3 DNA reads as TGTGCCACCAGCATCTGGCAGGGCGCCGCTGGGGCCAACGTCCTGACTTTC.

Many counts were recorded for this clonotype. The chain links TRBV11-2 to TRBJ1-3; D possibly corresponds to TRBD1 (6 bases). CDR1 SGHAT and CDR2 FQNNGV come from the germline V gene. V shed 6 bases and J shed 0 bases, with 15 bases lying between them. The CDR3 is 16 residues long. The CDR3 DNA sequence: TGTGCCAGCAGGGGGGCACGGAGGAGCTCTGGAAACACCATATATTTT. This gives the protein CASRGARRSSGNTIYF.

This clonotype was counted between two and nine times. V and J are TRBV2 and TRBJ2-1; D remains unclear. V was clipped by 5 bases and J by 4 bases, with 6 bases between them. The germline V gene encodes CDR1 SNHLY and CDR2 FYNNEI. CDR3 size: 12 residues. This chain's CDR3 is CASSTVYNEQFF. The DNA for the CDR3 is TGTGCCAGCAGTACGGTTTACAATGAGCAGTTCTTC.